The source of this T cell receptor (beta chain) is a study of breast tumors, draining lymph nodes, adjacent tissues. Study-level findings and limits: Tumor TCR diversity was below lymph nodes but above nontumor tissue. Luminal-like breast cancer showed significantly greater tumor-nontumor repertoire similarity than basal-like breast cancer did.

This clonotype was seen at least ten times. Its antigen is as yet unknown. Germline V gives CDR1 MNHNY, CDR2 SVGAGI (reference sequence). CDR3 length: 17 residues. Trimming took 1 base from V and 0 from J; bases not matched to a gene: 6. TCRdb independently ran MiXCR on the multiplex PCR reads; one entry per CDR3 protein. The sample yields around 66,000 distinct CDR3 sequences, approximately 40% seen once. This TCR came from a female donor with breast cancer. Some clones in this sample may be carry-over from other donors' samples. This rearrangement joins TRBV6-6 to TRBJ1-3; TRBD1 aligns across 7 bases. Sequenced material: breast tumor tissue. CDR3 residues: CASSYFPDRISGNTIYF. CDR3 DNA: TGTGCCAGCAGTTACTTCCCGGACAGGATCTCTGGAAACACCATATATTTT.